This TCR beta chain is drawn from a study of blood T cells in healthy people across ages. Study-wide results and limits: Aged donors had fewer naive CD4+ cells and lower diversity than long-lived donors.

Together with a sample-barcoded 5' primer, a J-beta primer mix was included in a second PCR lasting about 6 to 12 cycles. From the 5' RACE reads, TCRdb called clonotypes with MiXCR, one entry per CDR3 protein. The profile shows hundreds of thousands of distinct CDR3 sequences, 25% of them singletons. The CDR3 sequence is 14 residues long. V trimming: 3 bases; J trimming: 9 bases; junction bases outside the gene matches: 3. From germline, CDR1 is SGHVS and CDR2 FNYEAQ. Details on this clonotype: Its target is not known.

The same data also contributed to another study, on T cells of mothers and their children. According to that study: Thymic selection shapes TCR recombination output in related pairs, and it does so similarly in unrelated pairs. Slightly higher, non-significant overlap characterized related mother-child pairs relative to unrelated pairs.

The sequenced sample was blood. This sequence was found in a boy between 10 and 17 years old in good health. The V gene is TRBV7-6, the J gene TRBJ2-1, with 12 bases aligning to TRBD2. CDR3 DNA sequence: TGTGCCAGCAGCTTGACTAGCGGGAGTTCTGAGCAGTTCTTC. Its protein is CASSLTSGSSEQFF. Together with reference TRBV7-6 and TRBJ2-1, the CDR3 gives the full variable domain: GAGVSQSPRYKVTKRGQDVALRCDPISGHVSLYWYRQALGQGPEFLTYFNYEAQQDKSGLPNDRFSAERPEGSISTLTIQRTEQRDSAMYRCASSLTSGSSEQFFGPGTRLTVL.